The clone carrying this T cell receptor (beta chain) was seen ten or more times. Its antigen remains unknown. This CDR3 has 12 residues. V lost 5 bases to trimming and J lost 14 bases, with 13 bases between them. TCRdb re-derived calls from the reads in MiXCR, one entry per CDR3 protein. The profile shows around 210,000 distinct CDR3 sequences, roughly 6.5% of them singletons. These data come from a study of T cell repertoires in cytomegalovirus infection. Study-wide points: Clonotype analysis showed dominance of the ex vivo response by HLA-C-restricted CMV-specific TCR beta clonotypes.

This sequence originates from a human donor in good health (CMV status not recorded). Some clones in this sample may be carry-over from other donors' samples. The rearrangement uses TRBV12-3 or TRBV12-4 and TRBJ1-6; D uncertain. Sequenced sample: PBMCs. CDR3 coding DNA: TGTGCCAGCAGTGCGCACACGTGGACCCTCCACTTT. Amino acid sequence: CASSAHTWTLHF.